The clone carrying this T cell receptor beta chain was observed a handful of times. A TCRbeta library incorporating unique molecular identifiers was prepared. Each CDR3 protein is one row after TCRdb ran MiXCR on the PCR reads. The sample comprises a few hundred thousand distinct CDR3 sequences, 12% of which are singletons, and 4.5% to 6% rests with the top ten. Trimming took 2 bases from V and 1 from J, leaving 15 bases between them. CDR1 is SQVTM and CDR2 is ANQGSEA in the germline V gene. This CDR3 has 15 amino acids. The sample originates from a study of T-cell reconstitution after alpha-beta-depleted transplantation in children.

The clonotype comes from a human donor who donated a stem cell graft to a child with combined immunodeficiency. The material was PBMCs from the stem cell graft donor, obtained from the stem cell graft. The chain couples TRBV29-1 to TRBJ2-7, with D maybe TRBD1 (6 bases). The CDR3 is CSVEWRQGLSYEQYF. The CDR3 DNA follows: TGCAGCGTTGAATGGCGGCAGGGGTTGTCCTACGAGCAGTACTTC.